What follows describes a single TCR beta chain. The antigen is unknown. With 60 Vbeta and 13 Jbeta primers, the PCR was carried out. Clones were sequenced by immunoSEQ multiplex PCR, and TCRdb holds only the in-frame ones, with some missing. The sample carries 90,000 to 110,000 clones, 76% recorded once. These data originate in a study of cytomegalovirus exposure and HLA in healthy donors. Study findings and constraints: A later analysis reportedly identified an Asian-associated ancestry cluster as carrying fewer N-insertions than the approximately 730-donor mean. DRB1 showed the most TCR associations and HLA-C the fewest in a later analysis, as rates varied by HLA locus.

The germline V gene encodes CDR1 SGHTA and CDR2 FQGNSA. The ends lost 3 bases at V and 2 bases at J; junction bases unmatched: 6. CDR3 length: 17 residues. This sequence was found in a woman in her forties or fifties in good health and CMV-seropositive. The material sequenced was PBMCs. This chain uses TRBV7-2 with TRBJ2-6; 8 bases map to TRBD2. CDR3 nucleotide sequence: TGTGCCAGCAGCTTTTTCGACGGGAGGGCTGGGGCCAACGTCCTGACTTTC. This encodes CASSFFDGRAGANVLTF.